The entry below describes one T cell receptor (beta chain). The entry originates in a study of blood T cell repertoires in COVID-19. Sequencing used immunoSEQ multiplex PCR; TCRdb keeps in-frame clones, though not all of them. Altogether some 420,000 clones are present, 80% to 90% being singletons, with the ten largest covering about 1.1%. The CDR3 spans 11 residues. Per germline, CDR1 SGHTA and CDR2 FQGNSA. With 8 bases removed from V and 12 bases from J, the gap between germline ends came to 16 bases. The receptor was isolated from a man younger than 45 who had recovered from COVID-19. Sequencing was done on a sample of PBMCs or T cells enriched from blood (not recorded which). The chain uses TRBV7-2 and TRBJ1-1, with D possibly being TRBD1 (6 bases). The CDR3 bases are TGTGCCAGCTCCCTAGGGGGTAGGACTTTCTTT. It yields the protein CASSLGGRTFF.